This TCR beta chain derives from a study of shared clonotypes between healthy human individuals. Across the study: Donor ages ranged 18 to 49 years: a couple of women, a few men. Study-wide results and limits: About 5% was the fraction of naive CD4 clonotypes found shared across several donors. In contrast to clonotypes shared by all four donors, non-shared clonotypes had lower generation probabilities.

Comment on this clone: Its antigen remains unknown.

Around 220 ng DNA, approximately 30,000 T cell genomes, went into each sorted-subset replicate PCR. The protocol was immunoSEQ multiplex PCR, while the TCRdb copy is restricted to in-frame clones and leaves out a portion. The data show around 1.6 million clones, with 95% to 99% seen just once and roughly 0.45% held by the top ten. Between the trimmed V and J ends, which lost 6 bases and 8 bases, there was a span of 12 bases. The CDR3 length is 12 residues. CDR1 is LNHDA, CDR2 SQIVND, per germline (reference sequence). This TCR was sampled from a man aged 25-40 years in good health. The chain carries TRBV19 and TRBJ2-3, with D possibly matching TRBD1 (6 bases). Sequencing was carried out using naive CD4+ T cells sorted from blood. The subset: CD45RA+ positively selected. This CDR3 is CASSLLQGTQYF. The CDR3 DNA reads TGTGCCAGTAGCTTACTACAGGGTACGCAGTATTTT.